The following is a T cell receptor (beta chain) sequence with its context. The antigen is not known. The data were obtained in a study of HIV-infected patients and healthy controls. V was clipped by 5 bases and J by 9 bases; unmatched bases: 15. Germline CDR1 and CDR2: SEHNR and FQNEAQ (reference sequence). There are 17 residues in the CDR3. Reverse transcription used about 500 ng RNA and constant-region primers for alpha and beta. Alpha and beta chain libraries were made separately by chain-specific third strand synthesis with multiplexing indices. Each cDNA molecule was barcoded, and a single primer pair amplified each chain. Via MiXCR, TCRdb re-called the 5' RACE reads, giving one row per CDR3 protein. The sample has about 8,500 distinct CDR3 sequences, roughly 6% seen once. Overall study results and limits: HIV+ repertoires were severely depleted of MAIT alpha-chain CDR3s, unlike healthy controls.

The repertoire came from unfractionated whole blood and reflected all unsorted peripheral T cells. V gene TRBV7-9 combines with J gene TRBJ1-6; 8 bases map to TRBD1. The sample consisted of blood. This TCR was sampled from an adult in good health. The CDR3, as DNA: TGTGCCAGCAGCACCCATGAGGGGACAGGTAGCAGTTCACCCCTCCACTTT. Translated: CASSTHEGTGSSSPLHF.